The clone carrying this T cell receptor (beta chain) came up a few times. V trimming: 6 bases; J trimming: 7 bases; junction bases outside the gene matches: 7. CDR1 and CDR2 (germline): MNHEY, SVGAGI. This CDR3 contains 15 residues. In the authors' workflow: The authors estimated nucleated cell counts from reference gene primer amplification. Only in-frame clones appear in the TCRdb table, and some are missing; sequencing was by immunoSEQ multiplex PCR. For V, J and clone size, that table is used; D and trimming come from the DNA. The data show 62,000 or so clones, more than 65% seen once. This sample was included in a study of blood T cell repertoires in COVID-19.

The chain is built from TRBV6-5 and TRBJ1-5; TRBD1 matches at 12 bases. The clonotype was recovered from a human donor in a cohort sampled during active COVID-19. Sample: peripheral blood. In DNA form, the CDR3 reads TGTGCCAGCAGACCGGGACAGGGGGCTTGGCAGCCCCAGCATTTT. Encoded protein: CASRPGQGAWQPQHF.